A single sample gave rise to the 14 T cell receptor beta chains below, sequenced in a study of OX40 agonist ivuxolimab in advanced cancers. Method: immunoSEQ multiplex PCR; TCRdb's copy keeps in-frame clones and lacks some. The top ten hold roughly 2.3% of the sample, which has some 66,000 clones, 75% to 90% seen once. Here the sequenced sample was CD4+ or CD8+ T cells sorted from blood, taken in a trial of the OX40 agonist ivuxolimab. Receptors originate from an adult with an advanced solid tumor such as melanoma, head and neck, liver or kidney cancer.

The gene calls are TRBV5-6 and TRBJ2-5; D is undetermined. This CDR3 is 13 amino acids long. Germline loops: CDR1 SGHDT, CDR2 YYEEEE. Between the trimmed V and J ends, which lost 4 bases and 3 bases, there was a span of 10 bases. CDR3 sequence (DNA): TGTGCCAGCAGCCGGGTATTCGAAGAGACCCAGTACTTC. It encodes CASSRVFEETQYF.

This clone was observed once. The chain combines TRBV10-1 with TRBJ2-1, with 9 bases aligning to TRBD2. The CDR3 sequence is 15 residues long. The V and J ends lost 7 bases and 5 bases, in that order; junction bases with no gene match: 9. From germline, CDR1 is WNHNN and CDR2 SYGVQD (reference sequence). The CDR3 loop reads CASTCLVAGDNEQFF. In nucleotides, the CDR3 is TGCGCCAGCACCTGCCTGGTAGCGGGAGACAATGAGCAGTTCTTC.

This clone appeared a single time. V gene TRBV10-3 combines with J gene TRBJ2-3; D may match TRBD1 or TRBD2 (5 bases each). Trimming pared 7 bases from V and 3 bases from J, leaving 17 bases between. The CDR3 has 15 amino acids. CDR1 and CDR2 (germline): ENHRY, SYGVKD. This CDR3 reads CAIKTGTQGTDTQYF. The DNA of the CDR3 is TGTGCCATCAAGACTGGGACCCAAGGAACAGATACGCAGTATTTT.

The chain couples TRBV11-3 to TRBJ2-1; TRBD2 might be the D (5 bases). This CDR3 region has 13 residues. Germline CDR1 SGHNT, CDR2 YENEEA. V dropped 5 bases and J dropped 7 bases, with 12 bases sitting between them. Here the CDR3 reads CASSPPGSNEQFF. CDR3 DNA: TGTGCCAGCAGCCCTCCGGGGTCGAATGAGCAGTTCTTC.

CDR3 protein: CASSERQGKGETQYF. The CDR3, as DNA: TGTGCCAGCAGCGAGAGACAGGGGAAAGGGGAGACCCAGTACTTC. V is TRBV11-3 and J is TRBJ2-5; 8 positions agree with TRBD1. The CDR3 has 15 amino acids. The germline V gene has CDR1 SGHNT and CDR2 YENEEA. V gave up 5 bases and J gave up 5 bases; unmatched junction bases: 10.

V and J are TRBV28 and TRBJ2-3; the D is unclear. The CDR3 is made up of 15 amino acids. Germline loops: CDR1 MDHEN, CDR2 SYDVKM. V lost 5 bases, J lost 1 base, and 13 bases lay in between. CDR3: CASSTGGTGTDTQYF. DNA of the CDR3: TGTGCCAGCAGTACCGGCGGTACGGGCACAGATACGCAGTATTTT.

In DNA form, the CDR3 reads TGTGCCAGCAGAACCGGGACTACTACTTACGAGCAGTACTTC. The encoded protein is CASRTGTTTYEQYF. The rearrangement joins TRBV6-5 to TRBJ2-7; 7 bases match TRBD2. The CDR3 is 14 residues long. The ends lost 6 bases at V and 4 bases at J; junction bases unmatched: 9. Germline V gene sequence: CDR1 MNHEY, CDR2 SVGAGI.

The chain links TRBV28 to TRBJ1-2; D is undetermined. CDR1 and CDR2 (germline): MDHEN, SYDVKM. V was shortened by 10 bases and J by 3 bases, with 15 bases between the two germline ends. The CDR3 spans 13 residues. CDR3 protein: CATIGRQDYGYTF. The CDR3 DNA sequence: TGTGCCACCATAGGGAGACAAGACTATGGCTACACCTTC.

The chain employs TRBV13 and TRBJ2-7; maybe TRBD1 (5 bases). V lost 4 bases, J lost 2 bases, and 18 bases lay in between. CDR3 length: 16 residues. The germline CDR1 and CDR2 sequences are PRHDT and FYEKMQ (reference sequence). DNA of the CDR3: TGTGCCAGCAGCTCCGGTATGGGATTAGGGGCCTACGAGCAGTACTTC. This codes for CASSSGMGLGAYEQYF.

This chain links TRBV2 with TRBJ1-4; D is unclear. V gave up 6 bases and J gave up 5 bases, with 13 bases separating them. Looked up from germline, CDR1 is SNHLY and CDR2 is FYNNEI. The CDR3 is 14 amino acids. The CDR3 protein is CASRDTEFNEKLFF. Here the CDR3 DNA reads TGTGCCAGCAGGGATACAGAGTTCAATGAAAAACTGTTTTTT.

The chain combines TRBV2 with TRBJ2-4; TRBD1 aligns across 8 bases. Germline assignment: CDR1 SNHLY and CDR2 FYNNEI. The ends lost 6 bases at V and 6 bases at J; junction bases unmatched: 10. CDR3 length: 15 residues. As DNA, the CDR3 is TGTGCCAGCAGAGGCAACCAGGGGGCGGGAAACATTCAGTACTTC. Protein product: CASRGNQGAGNIQYF.

The V and J genes are TRBV11-3 and TRBJ2-2, with 10 positions matching TRBD2. Per germline, CDR1 SGHNT and CDR2 YENEEA. This CDR3 spans 16 amino acids. After removal of 5 bases from V and 6 bases from J, the junction contained 9 bases not matched to a gene. CDR3 in amino acids: CASSAEGLAISGELFF. CDR3 nucleotides: TGTGCCAGCAGCGCCGAGGGACTAGCGATTTCCGGGGAGCTGTTTTTT.

The rearrangement links TRBV5-1 to TRBJ2-1; 13 nucleotides match TRBD2. CDR1 and CDR2 (germline): SGHRS, YFSETQ. CDR3 length equals 16 residues. Trimming removed 4 bases from V and 6 bases from J; junction bases left unmatched: 7. The CDR3: CASSGTRLAGGNEQFF. The CDR3 region has the DNA TGCGCCAGCAGCGGAACCCGACTAGCGGGGGGCAATGAGCAGTTCTTC.

V and J are TRBV11-3 and TRBJ2-2; maybe TRBD2 (5 bases). From germline, CDR1 is SGHNT and CDR2 YENEEA. The CDR3 length is 15 residues. V was trimmed by 4 bases and J by 5 bases, leaving 14 bases between them. The chain's CDR3 is CASSSPVLGTGELFF. Written as DNA, the CDR3 is TGTGCCAGCAGCTCCCCCGTACTAGGGACCGGGGAGCTGTTTTTT.